The 8 T cell receptor beta chains reported below all come from one sample, sequenced in a study of cytotoxic CD8 clonotypes in ibrutinib-treated CLL (dated by TCRdb to 2020 to 2022). Libraries were made using the immunoSEQ multiplex PCR assay. The clones in this table, taken by TCRdb from immuneACCESS, are in-frame only. Not every clone is retained; where verified, under half of the shortfall comes from an unresolved V gene, and the cause of the rest is unknown. The sample contains 300,000 to 400,000 clones, under 70% of them found a single time. About 5.9% of the sample is held by the ten biggest clonotypes. The source was PBMCs, collected after 36 months of ibrutinib treatment. These receptors came from a human donor with chronic lymphocytic leukemia.

V is TRBV10-3 and J is TRBJ2-5, with 8 bases that match TRBD1. Losses at the gene ends were 0 bases for V and 3 bases for J; bases not matched to a gene: 6. CDR1 ENHRY and CDR2 SYGVKD come from the germline V gene. The CDR3 has 16 residues. The CDR3 protein is CAISESTRQGKETQYF. The CDR3 DNA reads as TGTGCCATCAGTGAGTCGACTCGACAGGGGAAAGAGACCCAGTACTTC.

The V call is TRBV5-4, the J call TRBJ1-1; 12 bases line up with TRBD1. Germline lookup yields CDR1 SGHNT and CDR2 YYREEE (reference sequence). The CDR3 runs 15 residues. The V and J ends lost 4 bases and 11 bases, in that order; junction bases with no gene match: 12. CDR3 region: CASSTGQGASVIAFF. Here the CDR3 DNA reads TGTGCCAGCAGCACGGGACAGGGGGCGTCGGTGATTGCTTTCTTT. The complete variable domain, with remaining parts taken from reference TRBV5-4 and TRBJ1-1, reads ETGVTQSPTHLIKTRGQQVTLRCSSQSGHNTVSWYQQALGQGPQFIFQYYREEENGRGNFPPRFSGLQFPNYSSELNVNALELDDSALYLCASSTGQGASVIAFFGQGTRLTVV.

The rearrangement links TRBV28 to TRBJ1-2; perhaps TRBD1 as D (6 bases). The length of the CDR3 is 13 residues. From germline, CDR1 is MDHEN and CDR2 SYDVKM. The V and J ends lost 4 bases and 3 bases respectively, with 9 bases between them. CDR3 coding DNA: TGTGCCAGCAGTTACAGGGTGGACTATGGCTACACCTTC. It encodes CASSYRVDYGYTF.

The chain employs TRBV6-1 and TRBJ2-7; unclear D gene. The V end was cut by 8 bases, the J end by 2 bases, with 1 base between. This CDR3 has 9 residues. Germline-derived CDR1 and CDR2 are MNHNS and SASEGT. CDR3 in amino acids: CASAYEQYF. The CDR3 DNA reads as TGTGCCAGCGCCTACGAGCAGTACTTC.

The CDR3 here is CASSQTGYYGYTF. The DNA of the CDR3 is TGCGCCAGCAGCCAGACAGGGTACTATGGCTACACCTTC. The chain couples TRBV4-1 to TRBJ1-2; 7 bases are a match to TRBD1. Looked up from germline, CDR1 is MGHRA and CDR2 is YSYEKL. CDR3 size: 13 residues. Trimming took 3 bases from V and 3 from J; bases not matched to a gene: 1.

This rearrangement joins TRBV6-6 to TRBJ1-2; D is unclear. Germline values: CDR1 MNHNY, CDR2 SVGAGI (reference sequence). With 4 bases removed from V and 4 bases from J, the gap between germline ends came to 13 bases. The CDR3 covers 14 residues. The CDR3 sequence: CASSSQSGGYGYTF. In nucleotides, the CDR3 is TGTGCCAGCAGTTCCCAATCGGGCGGCTATGGCTACACCTTC.

The V and J genes are TRBV11-2 and TRBJ2-5; D remains ambiguous. Trimming took off 1 base at V and 9 bases at J, with 15 bases between the two ends. The CDR3 has 14 residues. Germline assignment: CDR1 SGHAT and CDR2 FQNNGV. The CDR3 reads CASSLAARRVAQYF. The CDR3 bases are TGTGCCAGCAGCTTAGCGGCCCGACGAGTGGCCCAGTACTTC.

The CDR3 region is CASSPGLAGRTDTQYF. The CDR3 nucleotides are TGTGCCAGCAGCCCCGGACTAGCGGGGAGGACAGATACGCAGTATTTT. The chain has TRBV11-3 and TRBJ2-3, with 12 bases aligning to TRBD2. V was pared by 5 bases and J by 3 bases, with 6 bases of the junction left unmatched. This CDR3 region has 16 residues. CDR1 SGHNT and CDR2 YENEEA come from the germline V gene.